This TCR beta chain emerged from a study of cytomegalovirus exposure and HLA in healthy donors. Broader study findings: Most of the CMV-associated TCR beta chains (in a later analysis) appeared to be HLA-restricted.

A multiplex PCR was run with 60 Vbeta primers and 13 Jbeta primers. The table came from immunoSEQ multiplex PCR; TCRdb's copy has only in-frame clones and leaves some out. Among around 70,000 clones listed, roughly 74% were seen once. Notes on this clone: Its target is not known.

The CDR3 is 15 residues long. Between the trimmed V and J ends, which lost 6 bases and 1 base, there was a span of 15 bases. Germline CDR1 reads SNHLY; CDR2 reads FYNNEI. Input material: PBMCs. The chain has TRBV2 and TRBJ1-1; TRBD1 is a possible D gene (6 bases). This receptor was obtained from a human donor in good health. Written as DNA, the CDR3 is TGTGCCAGCAGATTTACAGGGAACGGGAACACTGAAGCTTTCTTT. It is translated as CASRFTGNGNTEAFF.